This TCR beta chain was captured by sequencing in a study of blood T cell repertoires in COVID-19. Study background: Some COVID-19 samples were acute and others convalescent; all came from the United States, Italy and Spain. Nucleic acid was either cDNA or gDNA, and it came from T cells, B-cell-depleted T cells, or PBMCs.

Across 24 US areas, participants ranged in age from roughly 18 to 95 years. The germline CDR1 and CDR2 sequences are LGHDT and YNNKEL (reference sequence). V was shortened by 3 bases and J by 5 bases, with 13 bases between the two germline ends. The CDR3 extends over 14 amino acids. TCRdb's copy holds only in-frame clones and misses some; the assay was immunoSEQ multiplex PCR. The sample carries about 220,000 clones, roughly 90% recorded once. This chain joins TRBV3-1 (or the pseudogene TRBV3-2) and TRBJ1-2; possible D gene TRBD1, 5 bases. The sequenced material came from PBMCs or T cells enriched from blood (not recorded which). This TCR derives from a woman aged 25 to 39 who had recovered from COVID-19. CDR3 DNA: TGTGCCAGCAGCCATACAGGCGTAGGGTATGGCTACACCTTC. This codes for CASSHTGVGYGYTF.